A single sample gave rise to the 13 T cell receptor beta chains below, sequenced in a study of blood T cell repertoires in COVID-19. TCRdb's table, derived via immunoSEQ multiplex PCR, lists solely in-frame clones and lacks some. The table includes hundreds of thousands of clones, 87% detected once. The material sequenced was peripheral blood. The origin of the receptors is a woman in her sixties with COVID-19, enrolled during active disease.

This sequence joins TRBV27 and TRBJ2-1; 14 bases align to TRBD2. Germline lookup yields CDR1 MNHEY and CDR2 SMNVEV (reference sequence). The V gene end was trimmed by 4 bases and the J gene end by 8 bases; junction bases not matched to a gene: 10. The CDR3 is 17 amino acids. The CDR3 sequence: CASSSLMTSGGAYEQFF. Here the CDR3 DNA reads TGTGCCAGCAGTTCCCTAATGACTAGCGGGGGGGCGTATGAGCAGTTCTTC.

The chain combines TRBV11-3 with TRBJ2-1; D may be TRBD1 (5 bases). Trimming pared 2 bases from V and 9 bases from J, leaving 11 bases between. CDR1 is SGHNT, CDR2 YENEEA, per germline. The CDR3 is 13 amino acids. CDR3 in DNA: TGTGCCAGCAGCTTAAGTGGGGCAGCTGAGCAGTTCTTC. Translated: CASSLSGAAEQFF.

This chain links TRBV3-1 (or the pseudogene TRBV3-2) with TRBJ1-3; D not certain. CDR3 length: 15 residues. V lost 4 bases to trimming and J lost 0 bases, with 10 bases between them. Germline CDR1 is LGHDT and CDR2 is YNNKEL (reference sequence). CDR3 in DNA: TGTGCCAGCAGCCTCCACAGTACCTCTGGAAACACCATATATTTT. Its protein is CASSLHSTSGNTIYF.

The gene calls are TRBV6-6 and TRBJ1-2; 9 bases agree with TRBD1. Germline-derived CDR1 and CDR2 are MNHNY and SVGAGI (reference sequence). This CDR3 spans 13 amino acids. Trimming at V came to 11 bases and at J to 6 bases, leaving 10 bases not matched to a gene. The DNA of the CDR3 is TGTGCCGGACTAGACAGGGGGGGGAATGGCTACACCTTC. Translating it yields CAGLDRGGNGYTF.

Here the CDR3 reads CAIRTGRSPLHF. The DNA for the CDR3 is TGTGCCATTCGGACAGGTCGTTCACCCCTCCACTTT. The chain uses TRBV11-3 and TRBJ1-6; 7 nucleotides agree with TRBD1. Germline CDR1 is SGHNT and CDR2 is YENEEA. V lost 10 bases, J lost 9 bases, and 6 bases stayed unmatched. The length of the CDR3 is 12 residues.

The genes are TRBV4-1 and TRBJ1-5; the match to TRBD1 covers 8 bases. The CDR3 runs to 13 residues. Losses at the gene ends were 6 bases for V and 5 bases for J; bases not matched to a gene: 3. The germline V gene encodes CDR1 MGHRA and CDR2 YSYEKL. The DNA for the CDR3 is TGCGCCAGCAGTCAACAGGGGGATCAGCCCCAGCATTTT. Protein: CASSQQGDQPQHF.

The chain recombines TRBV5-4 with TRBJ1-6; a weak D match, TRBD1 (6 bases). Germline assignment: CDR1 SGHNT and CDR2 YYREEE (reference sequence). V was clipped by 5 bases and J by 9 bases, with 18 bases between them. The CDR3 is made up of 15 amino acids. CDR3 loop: CASRIQGIDGSPLHF. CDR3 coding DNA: TGTGCCAGCAGAATACAGGGAATCGATGGTTCACCCCTCCACTTT.

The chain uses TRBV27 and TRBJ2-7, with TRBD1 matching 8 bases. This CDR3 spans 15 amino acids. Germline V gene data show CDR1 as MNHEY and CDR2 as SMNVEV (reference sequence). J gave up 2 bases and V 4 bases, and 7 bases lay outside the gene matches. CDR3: CASSSRQGRTYEQYF. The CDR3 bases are TGTGCCAGCAGTTCCCGACAGGGGAGGACCTACGAGCAGTACTTC.

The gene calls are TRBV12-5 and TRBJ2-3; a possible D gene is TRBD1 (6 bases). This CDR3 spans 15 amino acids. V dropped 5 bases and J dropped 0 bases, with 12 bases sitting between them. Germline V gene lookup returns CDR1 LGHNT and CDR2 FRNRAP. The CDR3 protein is CASGQTGTSTDTQYF. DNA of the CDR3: TGTGCTAGTGGTCAAACAGGGACCAGCACAGATACGCAGTATTTT. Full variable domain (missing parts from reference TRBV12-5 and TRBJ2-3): DARVTQTPRHKVTEMGQEVTMRCQPILGHNTVFWYRQTMMQGLELLAYFRNRAPLDDSGMPKDRFSAEMPDATLATLKIQPSEPRDSAVYFCASGQTGTSTDTQYFGPGTRLTVL.

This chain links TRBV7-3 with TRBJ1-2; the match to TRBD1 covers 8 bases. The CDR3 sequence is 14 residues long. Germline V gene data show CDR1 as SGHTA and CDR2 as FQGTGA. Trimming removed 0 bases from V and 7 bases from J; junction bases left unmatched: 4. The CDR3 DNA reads TGTGCCAGCAGCTTAACTCACCAGGGGGCTGGCTACACCTTC. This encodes CASSLTHQGAGYTF.

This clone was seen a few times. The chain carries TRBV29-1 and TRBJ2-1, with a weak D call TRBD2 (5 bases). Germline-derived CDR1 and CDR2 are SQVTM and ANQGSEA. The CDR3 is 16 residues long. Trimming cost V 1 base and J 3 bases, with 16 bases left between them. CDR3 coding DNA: TGCAGCGTTGAAGGGGAAGGGAGAAGGGTCTACAATGAGCAGTTCTTC. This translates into CSVEGEGRRVYNEQFF.

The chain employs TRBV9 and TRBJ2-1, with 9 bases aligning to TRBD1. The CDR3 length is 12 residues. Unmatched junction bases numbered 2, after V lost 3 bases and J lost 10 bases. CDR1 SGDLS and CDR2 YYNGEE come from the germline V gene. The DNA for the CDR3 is TGTGCCAGCAGCGGCGACAGGGGGGAGCAGTTCTTC. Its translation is CASSGDRGEQFF.

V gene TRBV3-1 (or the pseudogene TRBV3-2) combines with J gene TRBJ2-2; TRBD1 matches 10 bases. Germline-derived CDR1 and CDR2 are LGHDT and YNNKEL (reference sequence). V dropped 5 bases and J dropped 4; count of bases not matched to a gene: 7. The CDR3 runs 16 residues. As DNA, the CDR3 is TGTGCCAGCAGCTCCGGACAGGGGGATGGCACCGGGGAGCTGTTTTTT. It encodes CASSSGQGDGTGELFF.